Listed below are T cell receptor beta chains from one sample, sequenced in a study of blood T cell repertoires in COVID-19. Clones were sequenced by immunoSEQ multiplex PCR, and TCRdb holds only the in-frame ones, with some missing. Of fewer than 350,000 clones in the sample, approximately 91% were seen once. Material: PBMCs or T cells enriched from blood (not recorded which). These receptors were taken from a middle-aged woman with acute COVID-19. Each CDR3 is given with its conserved first and last residue. The D gene is left open where the match is weak. For some rows the clone size is stated as once, few or many, or as a class when expanded; others skip it.

d_gene	v_gene	j_gene	abundance	CDR3nt	CDR3aa
TRBD2	TRBV7-9	TRBJ2-1	NA	TGTGCCAGCAGCTTAGCGCTGGGGGCGGGAGGTTCCAATGAGCAGTTCTTC	CASSLALGAGGSNEQFF
NA	TRBV6-5	TRBJ1-1	NA	TGTGCCAGCAGTTACCGGCGGGACACTGAAGCTTTCTTT	CASSYRRDTEAFF
TRBD1	TRBV5-6	TRBJ1-2	once	TGTGCCAGCAGCTTGGTCACGGGACAGGCTTATGGCTACACCTTC	CASSLVTGQAYGYTF
TRBD1	TRBV11-2	TRBJ1-5	NA	TGTGCCAGCAGCTCCGGGACAGGGGGGGGTCAGCCCCAGCATTTT	CASSSGTGGGQPQHF
TRBD1	TRBV19	TRBJ2-3	NA	TGTGCCAGTAGGATGACAGGGAGCACAGATACGCAGTATTTT	CASRMTGSTDTQYF
TRBD1	TRBV29-1	TRBJ2-5	NA	TGCAGCGTTGAAAGGGACAGGGGGCGTGGAGAGACCCAGTACTTC	CSVERDRGRGETQYF
NA	TRBV5-5	TRBJ1-3	NA	TGTGCCAGCAGCGGGAGCGGCGAAAACACCATATATTTT	CASSGSGENTIYF
NA	TRBV25-1	TRBJ2-7	NA	TGTGCCAGCAGTGAATCCATCCCCCCCAACGAGCAGTACTTC	CASSESIPPNEQYF
NA	TRBV28	TRBJ1-1	NA	TGTGCCAGCAGTTTGGGCCAGTCCCCTGAAGCTTTCTTT	CASSLGQSPEAFF
NA	TRBV3-1/TRBV3-2	TRBJ2-1	NA	TGTGCCAGCAGCCAAGATCATTTGTGGGGCCCCCTCTCCCTCAATGAGCAGTTCTTC	CASSQDHLWGPLSLNEQFF
TRBD2	TRBV3-1/TRBV3-2	TRBJ2-7	NA	TGTGCCAGCAGCCAATTTAGCGGGGGGGTTGTGCAGTACTTC	CASSQFSGGVVQYF
TRBD1	TRBV7-8	TRBJ2-3	NA	TGTGCCAGCAGCTTACTCGACAGGGCGACAGATACGCAGTATTTT	CASSLLDRATDTQYF
NA	TRBV7-2	TRBJ1-1	NA	TGTGCCAGCAGCGCGGGACGGAACACTGAAGCTTTCTTT	CASSAGRNTEAFF
TRBD2	TRBV20-1	TRBJ2-1	NA	TGCAGTGCTAGTGTGGAAGCGGGAGGATACAATGAGCAGTTCTTC	CSASVEAGGYNEQFF
NA	TRBV11-2	TRBJ2-3	NA	TGTGCCAGCAGCGGAGAGGGGGAGCCAGATACGCAGTATTTT	CASSGEGEPDTQYF
NA	TRBV7-2	TRBJ2-6	NA	TGTGCCAGCAGCCCTCCCGGGAACGTCCTGACTTTC	CASSPPGNVLTF
TRBD2	TRBV9	TRBJ2-7	NA	TGTGCCAGCAGCGTAGAAGCGGGGATCTCCTACGAGCAGTACTTC	CASSVEAGISYEQYF
TRBD1	TRBV7-8	TRBJ2-1	few	TGTGCCAGCAGCCACTACAGGGGGAAGGCGGAGGGCAATGAGCAGTTCTTC	CASSHYRGKAEGNEQFF
TRBD1	TRBV24-1	TRBJ2-2	few	TGTGCCACCAGTGATTTTGGGACAGCGAACACCGGGGAGCTGTTTTTT	CATSDFGTANTGELFF
TRBD2	TRBV27	TRBJ2-1	NA	TGTGCCAGCTTCCCGGGGGGCTCCTACAATGAGCAGTTCTTC	CASFPGGSYNEQFF
NA	TRBV4-1	TRBJ1-1	few	TGCGCCAGCAAACAGGGCACTGAAGCTTTCTTT	CASKQGTEAFF
TRBD2	TRBV20-1	TRBJ2-1	once	TGCAGTGCCCAACAAGCGGGAGATCGGTTCTTC	CSAQQAGDRFF
NA	TRBV27	TRBJ1-6	few	TGTGCCAGCAGTTTATCGGTGAGGGCTTCACCCCTCCACTTT	CASSLSVRASPLHF
TRBD1	TRBV7-8	TRBJ1-3	NA	TGTGCCAGCCGCTTGGGGACAGGGAGTCCTGGAAACACCATATATTTT	CASRLGTGSPGNTIYF
NA	TRBV7-2	TRBJ2-1	few	TGTGCCAGCAGCACACTAGTCAAGAGGAATGAGCAGTTCTTC	CASSTLVKRNEQFF
NA	TRBV18	TRBJ1-1	NA	TGTGCCAGCTCACCTCTTATCGGACACCAACTGAACACTGAAGCTTTCTTT	CASSPLIGHQLNTEAFF
TRBD1	TRBV30	TRBJ1-1	once	TGTGCCTGGAGTCCAAACAGGGGGCTAACTGAAGCTTTCTTT	CAWSPNRGLTEAFF
NA	TRBV19	TRBJ2-7	NA	TGTGCCAGTAGTATAGACCACGCGGGCCTCCCCCTGGAGCAGTACTTC	CASSIDHAGLPLEQYF
TRBD1	TRBV6-5	TRBJ2-7	NA	TGTGCCAGCAGTAACAACCGACAGGGGACCTACGAGCAGTACTTC	CASSNNRQGTYEQYF
NA	TRBV18	TRBJ1-1	once	TGTGCCAGCTCACCACCGACAGGAGCTGAAGCTTTCTTT	CASSPPTGAEAFF
NA	TRBV6-2/TRBV6-3	TRBJ1-3	NA	TGTGCCAGCAGTTACTCCGGCACCATATATTTT	CASSYSGTIYF
TRBD2	TRBV5-5	TRBJ2-1	NA	TGTGCCAGTCACCGGGGGGAGAGGTACAATGAGCAGTTCTTC	CASHRGERYNEQFF
NA	TRBV24-1	TRBJ2-7	NA	TGTGCCACCAGTGACTCCGGGACACCGGGAACTTACGAGCAGTACTTC	CATSDSGTPGTYEQYF
TRBD1	TRBV19	TRBJ1-2	NA	TGTGCCAGTAGTAGGGGACAGGGGATCTATGGCTACACCTTC	CASSRGQGIYGYTF
TRBD1	TRBV20-1	TRBJ2-6	NA	TGCAGTGCTAGTTCCGGACAGGGGACCTCCTCTGGGGCCAACGTCCTGACTTTC	CSASSGQGTSSGANVLTF
NA	TRBV5-6	TRBJ1-5	NA	TGTGCCAGCAGCTTGTTTAGGTCCAGGGGTCGCAATCAGCCCCAGCATTTT	CASSLFRSRGRNQPQHF
NA	TRBV28	TRBJ1-5	NA	TGTGCCAGCGGAATCCCGGGAGGCAATCAGCCCCAGCATTTT	CASGIPGGNQPQHF
NA	TRBV7-8	TRBJ1-2	NA	TGTGCCAGCAGCTCCCCGGAACAGGCAAACTATGGCTACACCTTC	CASSSPEQANYGYTF
TRBD1	TRBV5-4	TRBJ2-2	few	TGTGCCAGCAGCGCCGGACAGGGGGCGGCCGGGGAGCTGTTTTTT	CASSAGQGAAGELFF
NA	TRBV27	TRBJ1-4	few	TGTGCCAGCAGTTTAGCGGACAGTCGCAATGAAAAACTGTTTTTT	CASSLADSRNEKLFF
TRBD2	TRBV5-1	TRBJ2-1	many	TGCGCCAGCAGCTTGAGTCCGGGGGGGATCAATGAGCAGTTCTTC	CASSLSPGGINEQFF
TRBD1	TRBV28	TRBJ1-2	NA	TGTGCCAGCAGTTTCACAGGGGAGTATGGCTACACCTTC	CASSFTGEYGYTF
TRBD2	TRBV5-1	TRBJ2-1	NA	TGCGCCAGCAGCTTGTTGGCGGGAGCCCTCTCCAATGAGCAGTTCTTC	CASSLLAGALSNEQFF
NA	TRBV20-1	TRBJ2-5	NA	TGCAGTGCCCGCAGGGAAGAGACCCAGTACTTC	CSARREETQYF
TRBD1	TRBV2	TRBJ1-5	few	TGTGCCAGCAGTGGGACAGGGGAATGGCAGCCCCAGCATTTT	CASSGTGEWQPQHF
NA	TRBV19	TRBJ1-3	NA	TGTGCCAGTAGTATCCCAGCAGGCCTATCTGGAAACACCATATATTTT	CASSIPAGLSGNTIYF
TRBD1	TRBV24-1	TRBJ2-1	few	TGTGCCACCAGTGCCCTCTCCGGGACAGGGGTAAATGAGCAGTTCTTC	CATSALSGTGVNEQFF
NA	TRBV7-6	TRBJ2-1	NA	TGTGCCAGCAGCCCTAGAAATCGGGTGCCGAATGAGCAGTTCTTC	CASSPRNRVPNEQFF
NA	TRBV7-3	TRBJ2-7	NA	TGTGCCAGCAGCCTCACCAGCGGCGGAGAGCAGTACTTC	CASSLTSGGEQYF
NA	TRBV18	TRBJ1-5	NA	TGTGCCAGCTCGAATCAGGGGAGTCAGCCCCAGCATTTT	CASSNQGSQPQHF
TRBD1	TRBV5-1	TRBJ1-3	few	TGCGCCAGCAGCCGGGACAGGGGGCCTGGAAACACCATATATTTT	CASSRDRGPGNTIYF
NA	TRBV20-1	TRBJ2-7	NA	TGCAGTGCTAGAGATGGGGCCGAGCAGTACTTC	CSARDGAEQYF
NA	TRBV7-2	TRBJ1-3	NA	TGTGCCAGCAGGCCAAATACAGGGACAGGAAACACCATATATTTT	CASRPNTGTGNTIYF
TRBD1	TRBV2	TRBJ2-2	NA	TGTGCCAGCAGTGTGGTGGGACAGGGACTGACCGGGGAGCTGTTTTTT	CASSVVGQGLTGELFF
NA	TRBV27	TRBJ1-3	NA	TGTGCCAGCGCCTCCAGGGCTGGAAACACCATATATTTT	CASASRAGNTIYF
NA	TRBV20-1	TRBJ1-2	NA	TGCAGTGCTAGCAATCAGTATGGCTACACCTTC	CSASNQYGYTF
NA	TRBV2	TRBJ2-7	NA	TGTGCCAGCAGCCCCAGGGCAGTACAGAACTACGAGCAGTACTTC	CASSPRAVQNYEQYF
NA	TRBV5-1	TRBJ1-4	once	TGCGCCAGCAGCGACTCCTTCTTAAATGAAAAACTGTTTTTT	CASSDSFLNEKLFF
TRBD1	TRBV27	TRBJ2-7	NA	TGTGCCAGCACTCCGGGACAGGGTAACTACGAGCAGTACTTC	CASTPGQGNYEQYF